The 18 T cell receptor beta chains below were found in one sample sequenced in a study of blood T cell repertoires in COVID-19. Data came from immunoSEQ multiplex PCR; TCRdb stores just in-frame clones and leaves some out. The table has around 60,000 clones, roughly 80% seen once. Sample: peripheral blood. The receptors here all came from a man aged 60-69 years with COVID-19, enrolled during active disease.

This clone was counted a single time. This chain uses TRBV5-6 with TRBJ1-6, with a weak D call TRBD1 (5 bases). This CDR3 is 15 amino acids long. With 0 bases removed from V and 3 bases from J, the gap between germline ends came to 7 bases. The germline gives CDR1 SGHDT, CDR2 YYEEEE. The CDR3, as DNA: TGTGCCAGCAGCTTGGGGCAGGGCTATAATTCACCCCTCCACTTT. Amino acids: CASSLGQGYNSPLHF.

The chain couples TRBV24-1 to TRBJ2-7; 8 positions agree with TRBD1. After removal of 3 bases from V and 2 bases from J, the junction contained 8 bases not matched to a gene. The CDR3 consists of 16 residues. Germline V gene lookup returns CDR1 KGHDR and CDR2 SFDVKD. CDR3 DNA sequence: TGTGCCACCAGTGATAGGACAGGGACCCTCGCCTACGAGCAGTACTTC. Translating it yields CATSDRTGTLAYEQYF.

The rearrangement links TRBV10-2 to TRBJ2-1; TRBD2 matches at 14 bases. CDR1 and CDR2 (germline): WSHSY, SAAADI. Trimming removed 6 bases from V and 3 bases from J; junction bases left unmatched: 1. The CDR3 covers 15 residues. The CDR3 sequence: CASRGTSGGYNEQFF. CDR3 sequence (DNA): TGCGCCAGCAGAGGGACTAGCGGGGGCTACAATGAGCAGTTCTTC.

The chain recombines TRBV2 with TRBJ1-5; TRBD1 aligns across 11 bases. With 4 bases clipped from V and 1 base from J, the junction kept 9 bases outside the gene matches. CDR1 is SNHLY and CDR2 is FYNNEI in the germline V gene. This CDR3 is built from 18 residues. CDR3 loop: CASSVRTGGALSNQPQHF. DNA for the CDR3: TGTGCCAGCAGTGTCCGGACAGGGGGCGCACTAAGCAATCAGCCCCAGCATTTT.

This chain links TRBV12-5 with TRBJ1-5, with D hard to call. Germline V gene sequence: CDR1 LGHNT, CDR2 FRNRAP. The CDR3 runs 15 residues. Trimming pared 2 bases from V and 8 bases from J, leaving 16 bases between. The CDR3 here is CASGLSIEGPEPQHF. The CDR3 nucleotides are TGTGCTAGTGGTTTGAGTATTGAGGGCCCGGAGCCCCAGCATTTT.

The chain carries TRBV11-2 and TRBJ2-5; D is undetermined. V was shortened by 3 bases and J by 2 bases, with 7 bases between the two germline ends. Per the germline V gene, CDR1 is SGHAT and CDR2 is FQNNGV. The length of the CDR3 is 13 residues. The CDR3: CASSLAEQETQYF. Written as DNA, the CDR3 is TGTGCCAGCAGCTTGGCAGAACAAGAGACCCAGTACTTC.

This clone was detected only a few times. The chain couples TRBV2 to TRBJ2-7; D may be TRBD2 (7 bases). Trimming removed 6 bases from V and 1 base from J, with 19 bases in between. The CDR3 is 16 amino acids. Germline lookup yields CDR1 SNHLY and CDR2 FYNNEI. The CDR3, as DNA: TGTGCCAGCAGAGGGGGGAGGGCAGGGCGGTCCTACGAGCAGTACTTC. Its protein product is CASRGGRAGRSYEQYF. The whole variable domain, filled in from reference TRBV2 and TRBJ2-7, reads EPEVTQTPSHQVTQMGQEVILRCVPISNHLYFYWYRQILGQKVEFLVSFYNNEISEKSEIFDDQFSVERPDGSNFTLKIRSTKLEDSAMYFCASRGGRAGRSYEQYFGPGTRLTVT.

J is TRBJ2-5 and V is TRBV2, with D maybe TRBD2 (5 bases). The V and J ends lost 3 bases and 3 bases respectively, with 8 bases between them. Germline V CDR1 and CDR2: SNHLY, FYNNEI. CDR3 size: 13 residues. CDR3 sequence: CASSEVGEETQYF. CDR3 DNA: TGTGCCAGCAGTGAGGTGGGAGAAGAGACCCAGTACTTC. The full variable domain, in which reference TRBV2 and TRBJ2-5 provide the parts outside the CDR3, is EPEVTQTPSHQVTQMGQEVILRCVPISNHLYFYWYRQILGQKVEFLVSFYNNEISEKSEIFDDQFSVERPDGSNFTLKIRSTKLEDSAMYFCASSEVGEETQYFGPGTRLLVL.

The genes are TRBV6-5 and TRBJ1-2; D is possibly TRBD1 (5 bases). V lost 11 bases to trimming and J lost 0 bases, with 19 bases between them. Germline values: CDR1 MNHEY, CDR2 SVGAGI. The CDR3 covers 15 residues. The CDR3 loop reads CASLESDNTNYGYTF. CDR3 DNA sequence: TGTGCCTCCTTAGAGTCGGACAATACTAACTATGGCTACACCTTC.

The chain has TRBV18 and TRBJ1-4; 8 nucleotides line up with TRBD1. CDR1 KGHSH and CDR2 LQKENI come from the germline V gene. The CDR3 is 15 residues long. V lost 4 bases, J lost 2 bases, and 3 bases stayed unmatched. CDR3 sequence: CASSRAGGTNEKLFF. As DNA, the CDR3 is TGTGCCAGCTCACGAGCAGGGGGCACTAATGAAAAACTGTTTTTT.

The chain joins TRBV28 to TRBJ1-5; 7 bases map to TRBD1. V shed 4 bases, J shed 6 bases, and the junction held 6 bases outside the gene matches. This CDR3 spans 14 amino acids. Germline CDR1 and CDR2: MDHEN and SYDVKM. CDR3 sequence: CASSSGQFTQPQHF. For the CDR3, the DNA is TGTGCCAGCAGTTCGGGACAGTTCACTCAGCCCCAGCATTTT.

As to this clone: Other DNA sequences within the sample encode an identical CDR3. The chain has TRBV24-1 and TRBJ1-5; no clear D. Looked up from germline, CDR1 is KGHDR and CDR2 is SFDVKD. V was shortened by 4 bases and J by 7 bases, with 16 bases between the two germline ends. The CDR3 contains 15 residues. The CDR3 loop reads CATSDLSGNGQPQHF. CDR3 nucleotide sequence: TGTGCCACCAGTGACCTGTCGGGGAATGGGCAGCCCCAGCATTTT.

This clone has more than one count but fewer than ten. V usage is TRBV6-2 or TRBV6-3 and J usage is TRBJ2-2; 7 bases are shared with TRBD2. The V and J ends lost 7 bases and 3 bases, in that order; junction bases with no gene match: 5. The CDR3 loop spans 14 amino acids. Germline V gives CDR1 MNHEY, CDR2 SVGEGT. CDR3 loop: CASNPGLYTGELFF. The CDR3 DNA reads TGTGCCAGCAACCCGGGACTATACACCGGGGAGCTGTTTTTT.

DNA for the CDR3: TGTGCCAGTAGTAGACCGGGACAGGGTCAATATACGCAGTATTTT. Translating gives CASSRPGQGQYTQYF. The rearrangement joins TRBV19 to TRBJ2-3; 9 bases agree with TRBD1. V dropped 4 bases and J dropped 7; count of bases not matched to a gene: 9. Germline V gene lookup returns CDR1 LNHDA and CDR2 SQIVND (reference sequence). There are 15 residues in the CDR3.

The chain couples TRBV15 to TRBJ2-1; TRBD1 matches at 10 bases. From germline, CDR1 is LNHNV and CDR2 YYDKDF (reference sequence). This CDR3 contains 16 residues. J gave up 6 bases and V 1 base, and 6 bases lay outside the gene matches. The CDR3, as DNA: TGTGCCACCAGCAGAGCGGGGACAGGGGTGGTCAATGAGCAGTTCTTC. Residues: CATSRAGTGVVNEQFF.

The V gene is TRBV5-1, the J gene TRBJ2-1; TRBD2 agrees at 12 bases. Germline V gene lookup returns CDR1 SGHRS and CDR2 YFSETQ. The CDR3 covers 17 residues. Trimming took 7 bases from V and 9 from J; bases not matched to a gene: 17. The CDR3 loop reads CASGPGTSGPRRVEQFF. Here the CDR3 DNA reads TGCGCCAGCGGACCAGGGACTAGCGGGCCCAGAAGGGTTGAGCAGTTCTTC.

In its sample, this clone ranks as medium-sized. This chain connects TRBV4-1 to TRBJ1-5, with D tentatively TRBD1 (5 bases). The CDR3 is 14 residues long. The V gene lost 3 bases and the J gene lost 6 bases, with 12 bases spanning the gap. CDR1 is MGHRA, CDR2 YSYEKL, per germline. CDR3 amino acids: CASSQIGGGQPQHF. The CDR3 DNA reads as TGCGCCAGCAGCCAGATCGGGGGAGGTCAGCCCCAGCATTTT.

The chain has TRBV5-1 and TRBJ2-1; 11 bases are a match to TRBD2. V lost 1 base, J lost 5 bases, and 8 bases stayed unmatched. The CDR3 length is 17 residues. The germline V gene has CDR1 SGHRS and CDR2 YFSETQ. This CDR3 is CASSLLWGLADNNEQFF. For the CDR3, the DNA is TGCGCCAGCAGCTTGCTCTGGGGACTAGCGGACAACAATGAGCAGTTCTTC. Filled out from reference TRBV5-1 and TRBJ2-1, the complete variable domain reads KAGVTQTPRYLIKTRGQQVTLSCSPISGHRSVSWYQQTPGQGLQFLFEYFSETQRNKGNFPGRFSGRQFSNSRSEMNVSTLELGDSALYLCASSLLWGLADNNEQFFGPGTRLTVL.